This T cell receptor (beta chain) comes out of a study of Ad26.COV2.S vaccination and SARS-CoV-2 variants. The germline V gene encodes CDR1 SQVTM and CDR2 ANQGSEA. CDR3 length equals 17 residues. V shed 6 bases, J shed 6 bases, and the junction held 13 bases outside the gene matches. The treatment was: approximately 18 received Ad26.COV2.S at low or high dose, single or two shots; a few received placebo; per-sample allocation not given. The samples were gathered on day 63 after the first injection of vaccine or placebo. This clone has only one observation. Sequenced by immunoSEQ multiplex PCR; TCRdb stores in-frame clones only, minus some. The table includes roughly 700,000 clones, around 90% detected once.

This clonotype was sampled from a person aged 18 to 65 who received the Ad26.COV2.S COVID-19 vaccine or a placebo. Sample: peripheral blood, taken in a trial of Ad26.COV2.S vaccine versus placebo. This chain links TRBV29-1 with TRBJ2-3; 15 nucleotides match TRBD2. The CDR3 loop is CSVQGTSGGSLRDTQYF. CDR3 DNA: TGCAGCGTCCAAGGGACTAGCGGGGGGTCCCTCCGGGATACGCAGTATTTT.